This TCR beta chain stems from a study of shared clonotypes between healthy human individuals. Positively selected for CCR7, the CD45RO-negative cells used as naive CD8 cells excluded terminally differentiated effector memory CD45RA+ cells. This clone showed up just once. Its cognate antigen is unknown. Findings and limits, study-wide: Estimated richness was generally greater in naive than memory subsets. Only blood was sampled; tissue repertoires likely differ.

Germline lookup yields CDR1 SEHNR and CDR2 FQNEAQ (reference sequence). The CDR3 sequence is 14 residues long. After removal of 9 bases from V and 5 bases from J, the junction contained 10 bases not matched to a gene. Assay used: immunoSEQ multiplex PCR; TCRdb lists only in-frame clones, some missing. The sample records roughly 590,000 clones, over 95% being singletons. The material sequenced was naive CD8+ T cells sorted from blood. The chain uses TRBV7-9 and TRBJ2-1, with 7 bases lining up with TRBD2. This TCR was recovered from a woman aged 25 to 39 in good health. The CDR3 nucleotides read TGTGCCAGGGGGGAGGGGACCAAAGACAATGAGCAGTTCTTC. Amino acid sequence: CARGEGTKDNEQFF. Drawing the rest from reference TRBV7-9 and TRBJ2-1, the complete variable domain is DTGVSQNPRHKITKRGQNVTFRCDPISEHNRLYWYRQTLGQGPEFLTYFQNEAQLEKSRLLSDRFSAERPKGSFSTLEIQRTEQGDSAMYLCARGEGTKDNEQFFGPGTRLTVL.